These 22 T cell receptor beta chains share one sample of origin, sequenced in a study of Graves' ophthalmopathy and Graves' hyperthyroidism (dated by TCRdb to the late 2010s). The reads were generated on an Illumina HiSeq 2000. For repertoire sequencing, the TCR beta CDR3 regions were amplified from RNA transcripts. A first-round RT-PCR used HTBI primers with the Qiagen OneStep RT-PCR kit, followed by a second-round multiplex PCR, size selection and purification. TCRdb itself trimmed the public reads at Q25 with fastp, ran MiXCR and retained productive beta chains. Entries are consolidated by CDR3 protein sequence, retaining the most common genes and DNA. The sample records 620,000 or so distinct CDR3 sequences, over 20% of which are singletons. The ten largest clonotypes hold approximately 7% of the sample. The sample comprised peripheral blood. These TCRs come from a woman aged 18-30 years with stable Graves' hyperthyroidism. Some clones in this sample may be carry-over from other donors' samples. Donor details come from another sample of the same person, matched by shared clones.

This clonotype was counted at least ten times. This sequence joins TRBV5-1 and TRBJ2-5; D gene uncertain. There are 12 residues in the CDR3. Trimming removed 6 bases at V and 0 bases at J, with 6 bases between. The V gene's germline CDR1 is SGHRS and CDR2 YFSETQ. The CDR3: CASTGDQETQYF. The CDR3 DNA reads TGCGCCAGCACTGGCGACCAAGAGACCCAGTACTTC.

This clonotype was seen only a few times. This may be a read error, as it is one base from a much larger clone. The chain couples TRBV7-2 to TRBJ1-2; TRBD1 matches 7 bases. The CDR3 totals 13 residues. In germline, CDR1 is SGHTA, CDR2 FQGNSA. As DNA, the CDR3 is TGTGTCAGCAGAATGGAAGGGGGCAATGGCTACACCTTC. Encoded protein: CVSRMEGGNGYTF.

This clonotype appeared many times. The rearrangement links TRBV12-3 or TRBV12-4 to TRBJ1-2, with a weak D call TRBD1 (5 bases). The CDR3 extends over 14 amino acids. Trimming shortened V by 6 bases and J by 0 bases, and 11 bases separated the two germline ends. The CDR3 nucleotides are TGTGCCAGCAGGTACCAGGGAGCTAACTATGGCTACACCTTC. Translating it yields CASRYQGANYGYTF.

The sample holds many counts of this clonotype. The rearrangement joins TRBV10-2 to TRBJ2-7; D is uncertain. The CDR3 is 14 residues long. V was trimmed by 4 bases and J by 2 bases, leaving 12 bases between them. Germline V gene lookup returns CDR1 WSHSY and CDR2 SAAADI. The CDR3 DNA reads as TGCGCCAGCAGTGGGGTGGGTCTAACCTACGAGCAGTACTTC. Its translation: CASSGVGLTYEQYF.

V and J are TRBV19 and TRBJ1-2, with 7 bases aligning to TRBD1. Germline V gene lookup returns CDR1 LNHDA and CDR2 SQIVND (reference sequence). V gave up 11 bases and J gave up 8 bases; unmatched junction bases: 8. This CDR3 spans 11 amino acids. The CDR3 is CAGGNRGGYTF. For the CDR3, the DNA is TGTGCCGGGGGGAACAGGGGAGGCTACACCTTC.

The chain carries TRBV6-1 and TRBJ2-2, with D tentatively TRBD1 (5 bases). V shed 5 bases and J shed 3 bases, with 13 bases lying between them. From germline, CDR1 is MNHNS and CDR2 SASEGT. The CDR3 contains 15 residues. The CDR3 bases are TGTGCCAGCAGTCTTGGCAGGGATTACACCGGGGAGCTGTTTTTT. This translates into CASSLGRDYTGELFF.

This clonotype was counted many times. The rearrangement joins TRBV4-1 to TRBJ1-5; no clear D. This CDR3 has 13 residues. Trimming stripped 4 bases from V and 4 bases from J, with 8 bases between. Per the germline V gene, CDR1 is MGHRA and CDR2 is YSYEKL. In DNA form, the CDR3 reads TGCGCCAGCAGCCCCAGGACGAATCAGCCCCAGCATTTT. It translates to CASSPRTNQPQHF.

In its sample, this clonotype was seen many times. A much larger clone is a single base away; this may be a read error. The chain has TRBV6-1 and TRBJ1-1, with a weak D call TRBD1 (6 bases). Germline V lookup: CDR1 MNHNS, CDR2 SASEGT. The germline V and J ends were trimmed by 6 bases and 1 base, with 9 bases remaining between them. CDR3 length equals 13 residues. The DNA of the CDR3 is TGTGCCAGCAGACAGGGACAGAACACTGAAGCTTTCTTT. Its protein product is CASRQGQNTEAFF.

The chain links TRBV11-1 to TRBJ2-7; D tentatively fits TRBD1 or TRBD2 (5 bases each). CDR1 and CDR2 (germline): SGHAT, FQDESV (reference sequence). Trimming removed 4 bases from V and 0 bases from J, with 13 bases in between. The CDR3 has 15 amino acids. This CDR3 reads CASSSRDPPSYEQYF. DNA of the CDR3: TGTGCCAGCAGCTCCCGGGACCCTCCCTCCTACGAGCAGTACTTC.

The J gene is TRBJ2-5, the V gene TRBV19, with 8 bases identical to TRBD2. Trimming cost V 3 bases and J 8 bases; bases outside gene matches: 8. The CDR3 runs to 14 residues. Germline CDR1 reads LNHDA; CDR2 reads SQIVND (reference sequence). The CDR3 here is CASSIGTSLETQYF. The CDR3 bases are TGTGCCAGTAGTATCGGGACTAGTTTGGAAACCCAGTACTTC.

The chain combines TRBV4-1 with TRBJ2-5; tentatively, D is TRBD2 (6 bases). Germline CDR1 MGHRA, CDR2 YSYEKL. The CDR3 has 17 residues. Trimming removed 1 base at V and 5 bases at J, with 20 bases between. CDR3 nucleotide sequence: TGCGCCAGCAGCCAAGTAGGGCGGGACCGAGGTGGCGAGACCCAGTACTTC. This codes for CASSQVGRDRGGETQYF.

Many counts were recorded for this clonotype. J is TRBJ1-6 and V is TRBV2, with TRBD1 matching 7 bases. CDR1 is SNHLY and CDR2 is FYNNEI in the germline V gene. V shed 6 bases, J shed 9 bases, and the junction held 11 bases outside the gene matches. The CDR3 sequence is 15 residues long. In DNA form, the CDR3 reads TGTGCCAGCAGAGCAGACAGGGATTTTGGTTCACCCCTCCACTTT. Its protein product is CASRADRDFGSPLHF.

The rearrangement uses TRBV13 and TRBJ2-5; TRBD1 aligns across 7 bases. The trim removed 3 bases at V and 2 bases at J, leaving 6 bases unmatched. The CDR3 is 15 amino acids. Looked up from germline, CDR1 is PRHDT and CDR2 is FYEKMQ (reference sequence). The CDR3 is CASSFSGTVQETQYF. The CDR3 region has the DNA TGTGCCAGCAGCTTTTCCGGGACAGTACAAGAGACCCAGTACTTC.

This clonotype appeared many times. The rearrangement links TRBV6-1 to TRBJ1-1, with D perhaps matching TRBD1 (5 bases). The CDR3 totals 15 residues. CDR1 and CDR2 (germline): MNHNS, SASEGT. The V gene lost 6 bases and the J gene lost 1 base, with 15 bases spanning the gap. The CDR3 is CASSPIRGGNTEAFF. DNA for the CDR3: TGTGCCAGCAGCCCCATTCGTGGGGGGAACACTGAAGCTTTCTTT.

The genes are TRBV5-5 and TRBJ2-7, with TRBD2 as a possible D gene (5 bases). Germline-derived CDR1 and CDR2 are SGHKS and YYEKEE (reference sequence). Trimming took off 0 bases at V and 1 base at J, with 8 bases between the two ends. The CDR3 loop spans 14 amino acids. CDR3 residues: CASSLVRVSYEQYF. The CDR3 nucleotides are TGTGCCAGCAGCTTGGTGCGGGTTTCCTACGAGCAGTACTTC.

The chain combines TRBV6-1 with TRBJ1-1; D may be TRBD1 (6 bases). The CDR3 totals 13 residues. The V gene's germline CDR1 is MNHNS and CDR2 SASEGT. Trimming took 4 bases from V and 7 from J, leaving 13 bases between them. The CDR3 sequence: CASSGQGSIEAFF. The CDR3 coding sequence is TGTGCCAGCAGTGGCCAGGGGTCGATTGAAGCTTTCTTT.

CDR3 nucleotides: TGCGCCAGCAGTCCTATAAGACTTTCGGCAAGCGGAAATCCCCAAGAGACCCAGTACTTC. It translates to CASSPIRLSASGNPQETQYF. This chain links TRBV4-1 with TRBJ2-5, with D possibly matching TRBD2 (5 bases). With 6 bases removed from V and 1 base from J, the gap between germline ends came to 30 bases. Germline loops: CDR1 MGHRA, CDR2 YSYEKL. The CDR3 has 20 amino acids.

The chain combines TRBV10-3 with TRBJ2-7; perhaps TRBD2 as D (6 bases). Trimming cost V 7 bases and J 2 bases, with 21 bases left between them. Germline-derived CDR1 and CDR2 are ENHRY and SYGVKD. The CDR3 totals 16 residues. The CDR3 DNA reads as TGTGCCATCAAGTTTTGGGGGGATAATGGGGCCTACGAGCAGTACTTC. This translates into CAIKFWGDNGAYEQYF.

This clonotype was seen at least ten times. The rearrangement uses TRBV11-2 and TRBJ1-6, with 9 bases lining up with TRBD1. The CDR3 loop spans 18 amino acids. The V gene's germline CDR1 is SGHAT and CDR2 FQNNGV. With V trimmed by 5 bases and J by 5 bases, 13 bases remained unmatched. Written as DNA, the CDR3 is TGTGCCAGCAGCCTATTGAGGGCGGACAGGGGTAATAATTCACCCCTCCACTTT. This gives the protein CASSLLRADRGNNSPLHF.

This clonotype was recorded at least ten times. The chain employs TRBV28 and TRBJ2-4, with TRBD2 matching 8 bases. Germline V gene lookup returns CDR1 MDHEN and CDR2 SYDVKM. The junction had 22 bases not matched to a gene; V was cut back by 7 bases and J by 8 bases. The CDR3 runs 18 residues. The CDR3 reads CASTRTGPGGSLGDIQYF. DNA of the CDR3: TGTGCCAGCACTCGAACCGGGCCGGGAGGGTCCCTCGGGGACATTCAGTACTTC.

This clonotype was observed many times. The chain uses TRBV6-7 and TRBJ1-3; 7 nucleotides agree with TRBD1. TRBV6-7 is an ORF, and what it does is uncertain. V dropped 5 bases and J dropped 1; count of bases not matched to a gene: 11. CDR3 length equals 17 residues. As DNA, the CDR3 is TGTGCCAGCAGTCCGAGTGACAGGGACTATTCTGGAAACACCATATATTTT. Its translation: CASSPSDRDYSGNTIYF.

This clonotype was seen ten or more times. The chain is built from TRBV25-1 and TRBJ1-5; D gene uncertain. Germline-derived CDR1 and CDR2 are MGHDK and SYGVNS. This CDR3 is 15 amino acids long. With 7 bases removed from V and 5 bases from J, the gap between germline ends came to 18 bases. Here the CDR3 DNA reads TGTGCCAGCACCGGAGGCCCCCGCGGAGATCAGCCCCAGCATTTT. Its protein product is CASTGGPRGDQPQHF.